A single T cell receptor (beta chain) is shown here with its context. This clone was seen at least ten times. Its cognate antigen has yet to be identified. Qualities for individual bases were not recorded, and no much larger clone is one base off. This entry is derived from a study of Tregs in tolerant kidney transplant recipients (dated by TCRdb to the late 2010s). Some background on the complete study: The study used TCRbeta sequencing to identify donor-specific regulatory T cells before combined kidney and bone marrow transplantation, then tracked those cells after transplant. In a few healthy controls, several methods of expanding Tregs specific for an allogeneic donor were compared by TCRbeta repertoire sequencing. Study-wide conclusions, independent of this receptor: Biological reproducibility was not directly assessed, although technical replication error appeared to be minimal. Because only a small number of patients were included, the study had limitations, and the results will need to be validated in larger populations as well as under other immunosuppression protocols. Expanding Tregs with activated donor B cells appeared to identify the most biologically relevant and donor-specific TCRbeta repertoire.

For TCRbeta CDR3 sequencing, genomic DNA from the sorted cells was extracted using the QIAGEN DNeasy Blood and Tissue Kit. Through immunoSEQ, high-throughput TCRbeta CDR3 sequencing was done commercially, including PCR amplification with internal controls and bias correction. For the original study's pipeline: Unique productive TCRbeta sequences were defined by CDR3 nucleotide sequence when primers matched and otherwise by CDR3 amino acid sequence together with Vbeta and Jbeta genes. Sorting error was corrected by removing sequences shared between sorted populations at a frequency ratio of 2:1 or less, and the remaining shared sequences were assigned to the higher population. Sequences were defined as donor-reactive when expanded at least 5-fold in CFSE-low cells versus unstimulated cells and present at a frequency of at least 0.01% in CFSE-low cells. Repertoire divergence was quantified by Jensen-Shannon divergence calculated from the top 100 TCRbeta sequences ranked by frequency. For samples with multiple sequencing runs, sorting error was corrected in each run separately before the runs were combined. Not all clones reach the TCRdb copy of this immuneACCESS table, which keeps in-frame sequences only. Checked studies attribute under half of the gap to unresolved V genes and leave the rest unexplained. For V, J and clone size, that table is used; D and trimming come from the DNA. This sample is represented by around 230,000 clones; 80% to 85% of them were singletons. Roughly 0.67% of the sample is in the top ten clones.

Thawed PBMCs were FACS-sorted into unstimulated Tregs (CD4+CD25+CD127-), CD4+ non-Tregs (CD4+CD25-), CD4 cells and CD8 cells. Blood from healthy controls was obtained either as purchased buffy coats or from healthy volunteers. Healthy control blood was processed to PBMCs with a Ficoll density gradient and then cryopreserved, whereas patient PBMCs were collected both before and after transplant. From a lookup of the germline V gene, CDR1 and CDR2 are MNHEY and SVGAGI. V sheds 6 bases and J sheds 7 bases, leaving 13 bases between their ends. Spanning cysteine to phenylalanine, the CDR3 consists of 14 amino acids. Only the CDR3 region is kept as DNA, spanning 42 bases read in frame from base 1.

The sequence was collected from a human donor in good health. Rearrangement joined TRBV6-5 to TRBJ1-6; no D gene is confidently identified. Input material: CD4+ T cells from blood. The DNA sequence reads TGTGCCAGCAGCCCCAACTCTAAAAATTCACCCCTCCACTTT. It specifies CASSPNSKNSPLHF.